One and the same sample provided the 32 T cell receptor beta chains below, sequenced in a study of read filtering for tumor transcriptome and immune sequencing. Molecular barcoded adaptors covering alpha/delta and beta/gamma chains were used on around 400 ng RNA. TCRdb itself ran the reads through MiXCR, one entry per CDR3 protein. The table includes 90,000 or so distinct CDR3 sequences, around a fifth detected once. Sample: a population of CD138-negative cells sorted from bone marrow. These receptors all come from a donor aged 40 or older with multiple myeloma.

This clonotype has more than one count but fewer than ten. A much larger clone lies a single base off, so this may be a read error. The chain links TRBV20-1 to TRBJ2-1, with 8 bases that match TRBD1. The CDR3 spans 13 residues. Germline loops: CDR1 DFQATT, CDR2 SNEGSKA (reference sequence). CDR3 sequence: CSIWTGSYNERFF. DNA of the CDR3: TGCAGTATTTGGACAGGGTCCTACAATGAGCGGTTCTTC.

J is TRBJ2-3 and V is TRBV7-3; 8 bases line up with TRBD1. Per germline, CDR1 SGHTA and CDR2 FQGTGA. The CDR3 length is 16 residues. Trimming took 5 bases from V and 2 from J; bases not matched to a gene: 9. The CDR3 protein is CASSASGTGITDTQYF. The CDR3 DNA reads as TGTGCCAGCAGCGCCTCCGGGACAGGCATCACAGATACGCAGTATTTT.

This clonotype showed up many times. The chain employs TRBV29-1 and TRBJ1-1, with 10 bases identical to TRBD1. The CDR3 has 14 residues. V lost 7 bases and J lost 4; bases outside the gene matches: 9. CDR1 is SQVTM, CDR2 ANQGSEA, per germline. CDR3 amino acids: CSGVRTGGGTEAFF. The CDR3, as DNA: TGCAGCGGGGTTCGGACAGGGGGAGGCACTGAAGCTTTCTTT.

This clonotype showed up many times. The chain carries TRBV28 and TRBJ2-1, with 13 bases aligning to TRBD2. The J segment lost 2 bases and the V segment lost 11 bases, leaving 3 bases of the junction unmatched. CDR1 and CDR2 from the germline V gene are MDHEN and SYDVKM. The length of the CDR3 is 14 residues. The CDR3 reads CAGGLAGAYNEQFF. CDR3 DNA: TGTGCCGGAGGACTAGCGGGGGCCTACAATGAGCAGTTCTTC.

This clonotype was seen at least ten times. The V gene is TRBV6-6, the J gene TRBJ1-4; tentatively, D is TRBD1 (6 bases). V lost 11 bases and J 7 bases, leaving 17 bases between the germline ends. There are 13 residues in the CDR3. In germline, CDR1 is MNHNY, CDR2 SVGAGI (reference sequence). CDR3: CALKRGAGEKLFF. The DNA of the CDR3 is TGTGCCTTGAAGCGGGGGGCAGGTGAAAAACTGTTTTTT.

This clonotype appeared many times. CDR3 region: CASSNRGTDGELFF. DNA for the CDR3: TGTGCCAGTAGTAACAGGGGGACGGACGGGGAGCTGTTTTTT. The V call is TRBV19, the J call TRBJ2-2; 8 bases map to TRBD1. The V segment lost 4 bases and the J segment 7 bases; nucleotides outside the gene matches: 5. Germline V lookup: CDR1 LNHDA, CDR2 SQIVND (reference sequence). CDR3 length: 14 residues.

This clonotype was seen repeatedly, ten times or more. This is likely a read error, given that the CDR3 carries no conserved phenylalanine or tryptophan at its end. The chain combines TRBV11-2 with TRBJ1-6; no definite D call. The length of the CDR3 is 14 residues. V was pared by 1 base and J by 7 bases, with 8 bases between. Germline CDR1 and CDR2: SGHAT and FQNNGV. The CDR3 region has the DNA TGTGCCAGCAGCTTAGTCTTGACCAATTCACCCCTCCACGTT. Translated: CASSLVLTNSPLHV.

The chain couples TRBV18 to TRBJ2-2; TRBD1 aligns across 10 bases. In germline, CDR1 is KGHSH, CDR2 LQKENI. V lost 2 bases to trimming and J lost 0 bases; unmatched junction nucleotides: 3. This CDR3 region has 17 residues. CDR3 nucleotides: TGTGCCAGCTCACCAGCGGGACAGGGGCCGAACACCGGGGAGCTGTTTTTT. Translating gives CASSPAGQGPNTGELFF.

This clonotype was detected a few times. A read error may explain this, as a much larger clone is one base away. The gene calls are TRBV11-3 and TRBJ2-3, with 14 positions matching TRBD2. Germline V gene lookup returns CDR1 SGHNT and CDR2 YENEEA. This CDR3 spans 17 amino acids. DNA for the CDR3: TGTGCCAGCAGCTCCGGACTAGCGGGGGGCAGCACAGATACGCGGTATTTT. This translates into CASSSGLAGGSTDTRYF.

A word on this clonotype: This may come from a read error, since a much larger clone is one base off. The chain combines TRBV28 with TRBJ1-4, with TRBD1 identical over 9 bases. The CDR3 is 13 residues long. Per germline, CDR1 MDHEN and CDR2 SYDVKM. V was clipped by 11 bases and J by 7 bases; unmatched bases: 8. The DNA for the CDR3 is TGTGCCTGCTGGGAGACAGGGGGTGAAAAACTGTTTTTT. It translates to CACWETGGEKLFF.

On this clonotype: This probably arose from a read error, given a far larger clone one base away. The chain has TRBV6-1 and TRBJ1-4; TRBD1 matches 7 bases. The CDR3 runs to 14 residues. Germline loops: CDR1 MNHNS, CDR2 SASEGT. As DNA, the CDR3 is TGTGCCAGCAGATCCAGACAGGGCCGCGAAAAACTGTCTTTT. Translating gives CASRSRQGREKLSF.

This clonotype was counted only a few times. The genes are TRBV30 and TRBJ2-7; D gene uncertain. There are 17 residues in the CDR3. The V end was cut by 0 bases, the J end by 3 bases, with 21 bases between. CDR1 is GTSNPN, CDR2 SVGIG, per germline (reference sequence). Here the CDR3 DNA reads TGTGCCTGGAGTGTACGATCTTTCGGCCCGGCGATCTACGAGCAGTACTTC. Translation gives CAWSVRSFGPAIYEQYF.

This clonotype appeared many times. V usage is TRBV7-3 and J usage is TRBJ2-1; D tentatively fits TRBD1 or TRBD2 (5 bases each). From germline, CDR1 is SGHTA and CDR2 FQGTGA. This CDR3 contains 13 residues. The V end was cut by 5 bases, the J end by 7 bases, with 12 bases between. The CDR3 loop is CASSPGPLNEQFF. In DNA, the CDR3 is TGTGCCAGCAGCCCGGGACCCTTAAATGAGCAGTTCTTC.

As regards this clonotype: Since a much larger clone is just one base distant, this may be a read error. The chain uses TRBV9 and TRBJ2-7; 8 nucleotides match TRBD2. The CDR3 is 15 amino acids. V dropped 4 bases and J dropped 4; count of bases not matched to a gene: 10. CDR1 SGDLS and CDR2 YYNGEE come from the germline V gene. CDR3 DNA sequence: TGTGCCAGCAGCCCGGCGGGGGGAGTAATGTACGAGCAGTACTTC. This sequence encodes CASSPAGGVMYEQYF. Drawing the rest from reference TRBV9 and TRBJ2-7, the complete variable domain is DSGVTQTPKHLITATGQRVTLRCSPRSGDLSVYWYQQSLDQGLQFLIQYYNGEERAKGNILERFSAQQFPDLHSELNLSSLELGDSALYFCASSPAGGVMYEQYFGPGTRLTVT.

This clonotype has just a few counts. The V gene is TRBV3-1, the J gene TRBJ2-7; D is perhaps TRBD1 (6 bases). The CDR3 totals 14 residues. Germline values: CDR1 LGHDT, CDR2 YNNKEL (reference sequence). The V and J ends lost 0 bases and 4 bases respectively, with 10 bases between them. The DNA for the CDR3 is TGTGCCAGCAGCCAAGATGGGACAAAGTACGAGCAGTACTTC. Its translation is CASSQDGTKYEQYF.

This clonotype was seen ten or more times. The genes are TRBV27 and TRBJ1-5, with 9 bases that match TRBD1. The V and J ends lost 6 bases and 7 bases, in that order; junction bases with no gene match: 7. From germline, CDR1 is MNHEY and CDR2 SMNVEV (reference sequence). This CDR3 has 14 amino acids. In nucleotides, the CDR3 is TGTGCCAGCAGCCTGACAGGGGGAGGCCAGCCCCAGCATTTT. Translated, it gives CASSLTGGGQPQHF.

This clonotype was picked up many times. The V call is TRBV7-2, the J call TRBJ2-1; D unclear. This CDR3 is 13 amino acids long. V was trimmed by 1 base and J by 10 bases, leaving 11 bases between them. CDR1 and CDR2 from the germline V gene are SGHTA and FQGNSA. The DNA for the CDR3 is TGTGCCAGCAGCTTAGGGCAGAGCGAAGAGCAGTTCTTC. This codes for CASSLGQSEEQFF.

This clonotype was picked up many times. The chain is built from TRBV5-1 and TRBJ2-1; 11 bases are shared with TRBD2. The CDR3 runs to 14 residues. Trimming took 5 bases from V and 4 from J; bases not matched to a gene: 2. Germline CDR1 SGHRS, CDR2 YFSETQ. This CDR3 reads CASRRTSGYNEQFF. DNA of the CDR3: TGCGCCAGCAGAAGGACTAGCGGGTACAATGAGCAGTTCTTC.

The table lists this clonotype with many counts. This chain links TRBV5-4 with TRBJ2-3; 11 bases agree with TRBD2. There are 16 residues in the CDR3. In germline, CDR1 is SGHNT, CDR2 YYREEE (reference sequence). V trimming: 1 base; J trimming: 2 bases; junction bases outside the gene matches: 3. The CDR3 loop is CASSLLAGGYTDTQYF. The CDR3 bases are TGTGCCAGCAGCTTGTTAGCGGGGGGGTACACAGATACGCAGTATTTT.

V is TRBV28 and J is TRBJ2-7; 8 bases map to TRBD2. CDR3 length equals 16 residues. The germline V gene has CDR1 MDHEN and CDR2 SYDVKM. The V and J ends lost 4 bases and 2 bases, in that order; junction bases with no gene match: 10. The CDR3 loop is CASSSPGGGVAYEQYF. DNA for the CDR3: TGTGCCAGCAGTTCGCCCGGGGGGGGGGTAGCCTACGAGCAGTACTTC.

This clonotype was found many times. This rearrangement joins TRBV7-2 to TRBJ2-5, with D uncertain. Trimming cost V 4 bases and J 2 bases, with 14 bases left between them. Germline CDR1 SGHTA, CDR2 FQGNSA. This CDR3 has 15 residues. CDR3 amino acids: CASSSYLSPQETQYF. As DNA, the CDR3 is TGTGCCAGCAGCTCGTACTTGTCTCCTCAAGAGACCCAGTACTTC.

This clonotype has just one count. A much larger clonotype is one base distant, so this may be a read error. The rearrangement uses TRBV11-2 and TRBJ2-4; D is ambiguous. The germline V gene encodes CDR1 SGHAT and CDR2 FQNNGV. The CDR3 covers 12 residues. The CDR3 reads CASSKEHNIQNF. CDR3 bases: TGTGCCAGCAGCAAGGAGCATAACATTCAGAACTTC.

At least ten counts were recorded for this clonotype. The rearrangement joins TRBV2 to TRBJ2-1, with 7 bases aligning to TRBD1. This CDR3 region has 15 residues. V dropped 5 bases and J dropped 2; count of bases not matched to a gene: 6. CDR1 is SNHLY, CDR2 FYNNEI, per germline. This CDR3 is CASSLQGIPYNEQFF. DNA of the CDR3: TGTGCCAGCAGTCTACAGGGGATCCCCTACAATGAGCAGTTCTTC.

This clonotype was counted ten times or more. V usage is TRBV4-1 and J usage is TRBJ1-2, with D tentatively TRBD1 (6 bases). Germline V gene sequence: CDR1 MGHRA, CDR2 YSYEKL. The CDR3 loop spans 13 amino acids. V lost 4 bases and J lost 3, with 9 bases in between. The CDR3 DNA sequence: TGCGCCAGCAGCCTGGACAGTTACTATGGCTACACCTTC. Encoded protein: CASSLDSYYGYTF.

The table lists this clonotype with a few counts. V gene TRBV4-1 combines with J gene TRBJ1-2; 10 nucleotides agree with TRBD1. Germline CDR1 MGHRA, CDR2 YSYEKL. V dropped 2 bases and J dropped 5; count of bases not matched to a gene: 8. CDR3 length equals 16 residues. CDR3 amino acids: CASSQMGTGEYYGYTF. CDR3 bases: TGCGCCAGCAGCCAAATGGGGACAGGGGAGTATTATGGCTACACCTTC.

This chain joins TRBV2 and TRBJ2-2; TRBD2 matches 15 bases. The CDR3 consists of 16 residues. After removal of 8 bases from V and 6 bases from J, the junction contained 7 bases not matched to a gene. Germline lookup yields CDR1 SNHLY and CDR2 FYNNEI. This chain's CDR3 is CASSGLAGGMPGELFF. The CDR3 bases are TGTGCCAGCTCTGGACTAGCGGGGGGGATGCCCGGGGAGCTGTTTTTT.

Concerning this clonotype itself: A much larger clone sits a single nucleotide away, making a read error possible. The CDR3 reads CASGLEVVGVTDTQYF. For the CDR3, the DNA is TGTGCCAGCGGCTTAGAGGTGGTGGGGGTCACAGATACGCAGTATTTT. V gene TRBV7-2 combines with J gene TRBJ2-3; tentatively, D is TRBD1 or TRBD2 (5 bases each). This CDR3 contains 16 residues. Per germline, CDR1 SGHTA and CDR2 FQGNSA.

Details on this clonotype: Germline is not matched at one junction end, which may reflect a read error. This sequence joins TRBV6-5 and TRBJ2-2; TRBD1 or TRBD2 may be the D gene (5 bases each). CDR3 length: 13 residues. From germline, CDR1 is MNHEY and CDR2 SVGAGI. The CDR3 here is CASSRSDTGELFF. CDR3 in DNA: TGTGCCAGCAGTAGGTCGGACACCGGGGAACTGTTTTTT.

This clonotype has a single count. A much larger clone is a single base away; this may be a read error. This chain joins TRBV19 and TRBJ1-5, with D unclear. In germline, CDR1 is LNHDA, CDR2 SQIVND (reference sequence). The CDR3 totals 13 residues. V was clipped by 8 bases and J by 0 bases, with 8 bases between them. The CDR3 spells CASWTGSNQPQHF. Written as DNA, the CDR3 is TGTGCCAGTTGGACCGGTAGCAATCAGCCCCAGCATTTT. Complete variable domain (other parts from reference TRBV19 and TRBJ1-5): DGGITQSPKYLFRKEGQNVTLSCEQNLNHDAMYWYRQDPGQGLRLIYYSQIVNDFQKGDIAEGYSVSREKKESFPLTVTSAQKNPTAFYLCASWTGSNQPQHFGDGTRLSIL.

This clonotype was observed at least ten times. The rearrangement joins TRBV9 to TRBJ1-1; 7 bases map to TRBD1. Germline trimming cut 3 bases from V and 4 bases from J; bases unmatched to any gene: 6. CDR1 SGDLS and CDR2 YYNGEE come from the germline V gene. CDR3 size: 14 residues. The CDR3 DNA is TGTGCCAGCAGCGGACAGGGTATAATCACTGAAGCTTTCTTT. This codes for CASSGQGIITEAFF.

There are many counts of this clonotype. The chain uses TRBV20-1 and TRBJ2-3, with a possible D match to TRBD1 (5 bases). The CDR3 length is 12 residues. The V gene lost 6 bases and the J gene lost 4 bases, with 11 bases spanning the gap. Germline V gene data show CDR1 as DFQATT and CDR2 as SNEGSKA (reference sequence). CDR3 residues: CSALGVADTQYF. As DNA, the CDR3 is TGCAGTGCCCTAGGGGTTGCAGATACGCAGTATTTT.

With respect to this clonotype: Here the CDR3 omits its conserved ending phenylalanine or tryptophan, so a read error is the likely source. This chain connects TRBV20-1 to TRBJ1-5, with 8 bases aligning to TRBD1. The ends lost 6 bases at V and 6 bases at J; junction bases unmatched: 10. The CDR3 extends over 14 amino acids. The germline V gene encodes CDR1 DFQATT and CDR2 SNEGSKA (reference sequence). CDR3 region: CSAQSGQGVQPQHS. CDR3 sequence (DNA): TGCAGTGCCCAAAGTGGACAGGGCGTTCAGCCCCAGCATTCT.